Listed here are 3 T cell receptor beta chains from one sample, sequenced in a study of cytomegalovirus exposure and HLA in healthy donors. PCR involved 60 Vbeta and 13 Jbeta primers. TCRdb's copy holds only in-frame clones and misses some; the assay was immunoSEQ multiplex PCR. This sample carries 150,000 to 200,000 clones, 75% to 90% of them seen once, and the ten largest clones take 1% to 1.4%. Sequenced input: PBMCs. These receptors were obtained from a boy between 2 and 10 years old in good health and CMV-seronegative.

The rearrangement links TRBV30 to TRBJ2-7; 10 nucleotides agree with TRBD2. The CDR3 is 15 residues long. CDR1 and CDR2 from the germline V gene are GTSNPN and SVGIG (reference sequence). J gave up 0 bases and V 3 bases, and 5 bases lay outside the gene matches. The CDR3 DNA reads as TGTGCCTGGAGACAAGCGGGGGGGCTCTCCTACGAGCAGTACTTC. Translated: CAWRQAGGLSYEQYF.

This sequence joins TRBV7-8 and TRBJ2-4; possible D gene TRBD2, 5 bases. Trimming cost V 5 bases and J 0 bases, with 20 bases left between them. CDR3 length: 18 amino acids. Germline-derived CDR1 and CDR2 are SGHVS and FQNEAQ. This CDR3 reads CASSTPKAGNGAKNIQYF. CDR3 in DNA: TGTGCCAGCAGCACGCCTAAAGCCGGGAACGGAGCCAAAAACATTCAGTACTTC.

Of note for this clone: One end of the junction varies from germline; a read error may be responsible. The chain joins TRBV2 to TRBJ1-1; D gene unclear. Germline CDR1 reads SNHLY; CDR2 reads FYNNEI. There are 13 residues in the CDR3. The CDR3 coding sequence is TGTGCCGGCAGTAATACCGGGAACACTGAAGCTTTCTTT. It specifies CAGSNTGNTEAFF. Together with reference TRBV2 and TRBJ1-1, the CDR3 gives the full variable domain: EPEVTQTPSHQVTQMGQEVILRCVPISNHLYFYWYRQILGQKVEFLVSFYNNEISEKSEIFDDQFSVERPDGSNFTLKIRSTKLEDSAMYFCAGSNTGNTEAFFGQGTRLTVV.